The 24 T cell receptor beta chains in this list originate from one sample, sequenced in a study of patients and donors after allogeneic stem cell transplantation (dated by TCRdb to the early 2020s). Library generation was performed with RT-PCR. Data came from a NextSeq 550. In TCRdb, the public reads were trimmed at Q25 with fastp and aligned with MiXCR, with productive beta chains retained. Under each unique CDR3 protein, matching rows form one entry showing the most common genes and DNA. Recorded for this sample are 85,000 to 90,000 distinct CDR3 sequences; roughly 50% of them occurred a single time. Together, the top ten hold roughly 64% of the sample. The sequenced material came from blood, either unsorted or a sorted T cell fraction (not recorded which). The receptors were gathered from a human donor who was either an allogeneic HSCT recipient or a stem cell or donor lymphocyte infusion donor (not recorded which). It is not recorded whose cells these are; they may come from a transplant donor.

This clonotype was recorded a few times. V gene TRBV3-1 combines with J gene TRBJ1-2; 8 nucleotides align to TRBD1. CDR3 length equals 13 residues. The V gene end was trimmed by 2 bases and the J gene end by 8 bases; junction bases not matched to a gene: 4. CDR1 and CDR2 from the germline V gene are LGHDT and YNNKEL (reference sequence). DNA of the CDR3: TGTGCCAGCAGCCAAATACAGGGGGTAGGCTACACCTTC. This codes for CASSQIQGVGYTF.

This clonotype was detected a few times. The rearrangement uses TRBV6-5 and TRBJ1-4; unclear D gene. CDR1 and CDR2 (germline): MNHEY, SVGAGI. Trimming removed 2 bases from V and 5 bases from J, with 6 bases in between. This CDR3 spans 13 amino acids. For the CDR3, the DNA is TGTGCCAGCAGTTACGACCGCAATGAAAAACTGTTTTTT. This translates into CASSYDRNEKLFF.

V is TRBV5-5 and J is TRBJ1-1; maybe TRBD1 (6 bases). Germline CDR1 SGHKS, CDR2 YYEKEE (reference sequence). Trimming cost V 3 bases and J 0 bases, with 15 bases left between them. The CDR3 has 16 amino acids. CDR3 DNA sequence: TGTGCCAGCAGCTGGACAGAGAAGCAAATGAACACTGAAGCTTTCTTT. This sequence encodes CASSWTEKQMNTEAFF. The variable domain in full, with the rest retrieved from reference TRBV5-5 and TRBJ1-1, is DAGVTQSPTHLIKTRGQQVTLRCSPISGHKSVSWYQQVLGQGPQFIFQYYEKEERGRGNFPDRFSARQFPNYSSELNVNALLLGDSALYLCASSWTEKQMNTEAFFGQGTRLTVV.

This clonotype was observed a handful of times. This chain links TRBV7-9 with TRBJ1-5, with D unresolved. Per the germline V gene, CDR1 is SEHNR and CDR2 is FQNEAQ (reference sequence). The CDR3 covers 15 residues. V was trimmed by 4 bases and J by 5 bases, leaving 15 bases between them. CDR3 nucleotide sequence: TGTGCCAGCAGCTCTGGGTGGGTCAAGTATCAGCCCCAGCATTTT. Its translation: CASSSGWVKYQPQHF.

This rearrangement joins TRBV6-2 or TRBV6-3 to TRBJ2-7, with TRBD2 matching 10 bases. In germline, CDR1 is MNHEY, CDR2 SVGEGT. V shed 2 bases and J 5 bases; nucleotides not matched to a gene: 6. The CDR3 consists of 15 residues. The chain's CDR3 is CASSYLLAGEDEQYF. CDR3 bases: TGTGCCAGCAGTTACCTTCTAGCGGGAGAAGACGAGCAGTACTTC.

This clonotype turned up a few times. The chain recombines TRBV2 with TRBJ1-2; D is ambiguous. This CDR3 is built from 14 residues. The V and J ends lost 5 bases and 2 bases respectively, with 12 bases between them. Germline CDR1 SNHLY, CDR2 FYNNEI. The CDR3 sequence is CASSYEGFNYGYTF. In DNA, the CDR3 is TGTGCCAGCAGTTACGAGGGTTTCAACTATGGCTACACCTTC. Variable domain in full (rest from reference TRBV2 and TRBJ1-2): EPEVTQTPSHQVTQMGQEVILRCVPISNHLYFYWYRQILGQKVEFLVSFYNNEISEKSEIFDDQFSVERPDGSNFTLKIRSTKLEDSAMYFCASSYEGFNYGYTFGSGTRLTVV.

The CDR3 DNA follows: TGTGCCAGCAGTCCCACCGGGACGAGGATCTCCTACGAGCAGTACTTC. Encoded protein: CASSPTGTRISYEQYF. This chain links TRBV6-5 with TRBJ2-7, with D possibly being TRBD1 or TRBD2 (5 bases each). The CDR3 extends over 16 amino acids. V gave up 5 bases and J gave up 0 bases, with 17 bases separating them. Germline V CDR1 and CDR2: MNHEY, SVGAGI.

The rearrangement uses TRBV5-1 and TRBJ1-2; 7 nucleotides align to TRBD1. Germline CDR1 is SGHRS and CDR2 is YFSETQ. CDR3 length equals 13 residues. V was pared by 4 bases and J by 11 bases, with 11 bases of the junction left unmatched. The CDR3 here is CASSGDDRARYTF. The CDR3 DNA is TGCGCCAGCAGCGGGGATGACAGGGCCCGTTACACCTTC. The variable domain in full, completed from reference TRBV5-1 and TRBJ1-2, reads KAGVTQTPRYLIKTRGQQVTLSCSPISGHRSVSWYQQTPGQGLQFLFEYFSETQRNKGNFPGRFSGRQFSNSRSEMNVSTLELGDSALYLCASSGDDRARYTFGSGTRLTVV.

CDR3 sequence reads: CAIGRETGNEQYF. In DNA form, the CDR3 reads TGTGCCATCGGGCGGGAAACAGGGAACGAGCAGTACTTC. The V and J genes are TRBV10-3 and TRBJ2-7; D may correspond to TRBD1 or TRBD2 (6 bases each). The germline V gene encodes CDR1 ENHRY and CDR2 SYGVKD. V gave up 8 bases and J gave up 5 bases, with 16 bases separating them. The CDR3 totals 13 residues.

This clonotype has only a few counts. The chain links TRBV10-3 to TRBJ1-2; TRBD1 agrees at 9 bases. Germline V lookup: CDR1 ENHRY, CDR2 SYGVKD. The CDR3 is 15 residues long. V lost 8 bases, J lost 4 bases, and 11 bases stayed unmatched. CDR3 bases: TGTGCCATCTCCGACCGGGGACAGGGAACCTATGGCTACACCTTC. Its translation: CAISDRGQGTYGYTF.

The chain combines TRBV12-3 or TRBV12-4 with TRBJ2-2; D is ambiguous. This CDR3 has 12 amino acids. V lost 4 bases and J lost 2, with 2 bases in between. CDR3 protein: CASSSNTGELFF. CDR3 sequence (DNA): TGTGCCAGCAGTTCAAACACCGGGGAGCTGTTTTTT.

A few counts support this clonotype. The J gene is TRBJ1-5, the V gene TRBV7-2; D is uncertain. The germline V and J ends were trimmed by 2 bases and 5 bases, with 13 bases remaining between them. This CDR3 region has 15 residues. The germline gives CDR1 SGHTA, CDR2 FQGNSA. CDR3 residues: CASSLQLSVYQPQHF. In DNA, the CDR3 is TGTGCCAGCAGCTTACAACTCAGTGTATATCAGCCCCAGCATTTT.

This sequence joins TRBV12-3 or TRBV12-4 and TRBJ1-2; 11 bases match TRBD1. V dropped 0 bases and J dropped 4; count of bases not matched to a gene: 4. The CDR3 totals 16 residues. The CDR3 sequence is CASSLALGQGGYGYTF. The CDR3 DNA reads TGTGCCAGCAGTTTAGCGCTGGGACAGGGGGGCTATGGCTACACCTTC.

This clonotype came up once. The chain employs TRBV7-9 and TRBJ1-2; D is perhaps TRBD1 (5 bases). CDR1 and CDR2 (germline): SEHNR, FQNEAQ (reference sequence). V was clipped by 5 bases and J by 8 bases, with 24 bases between them. This CDR3 contains 16 residues. CDR3 residues: CASSLRGDPSRSGYTF. The CDR3 coding sequence is TGTGCCAGCAGCCTAAGAGGGGACCCATCCCGGAGCGGCTACACCTTC.

The CDR3 loop is CAGGSMAFF. CDR3 sequence (DNA): TGTGCGGGGGGGAGTATGGCTTTCTTT. V gene TRBV7-9 combines with J gene TRBJ1-1; D perhaps matches TRBD1 (5 bases). The V gene's germline CDR1 is SEHNR and CDR2 FQNEAQ (reference sequence). This CDR3 spans 9 amino acids.

This rearrangement joins TRBV28 to TRBJ1-6; D gene ambiguous. V lost 4 bases and J lost 3, with 4 bases in between. The CDR3 is 13 residues long. Germline V gene data show CDR1 as MDHEN and CDR2 as SYDVKM. CDR3 amino acids: CASSWDYNSPLHF. The CDR3 coding sequence is TGTGCCAGCAGTTGGGACTATAATTCACCCCTCCACTTT.

Written as DNA, the CDR3 is TGTGCCAGCAGTTACTCGACGCCTCGGGACGGCTTCAATGAGCAGTTCTTC. Residues: CASSYSTPRDGFNEQFF. V gene TRBV6-5 combines with J gene TRBJ2-1; D possibly matches TRBD1 or TRBD2 (5 bases each). The CDR3 is made up of 17 amino acids. CDR1 is MNHEY and CDR2 is SVGAGI in the germline V gene. Trimming pared 0 bases from V and 6 bases from J, leaving 18 bases between.

The genes are TRBV5-1 and TRBJ1-3, with D unresolved. The CDR3 runs 12 residues. Per the germline V gene, CDR1 is SGHRS and CDR2 is YFSETQ. Trimming stripped 0 bases from V and 13 bases from J, with 11 bases between. CDR3 sequence (DNA): TGCGCCAGCAGCTTGGACCGAATCGGAATATATTTT. Protein product: CASSLDRIGIYF.

The V call is TRBV7-8, the J call TRBJ2-1, with 10 bases fitting TRBD2. V gave up 5 bases and J gave up 3 bases; unmatched junction bases: 7. Germline V gene lookup returns CDR1 SGHVS and CDR2 FQNEAQ. The CDR3 is 16 amino acids. The CDR3 reads CASSPRTSGYYNEQFF. CDR3 coding DNA: TGTGCCAGCAGCCCTCGGACTAGCGGATACTACAATGAGCAGTTCTTC.

The chain carries TRBV29-1 and TRBJ1-1, with D possibly matching TRBD1 (5 bases). CDR1 SQVTM and CDR2 ANQGSEA come from the germline V gene. The length of the CDR3 is 16 residues. Trimming removed 3 bases from V and 1 base from J, with 18 bases in between. The CDR3 DNA is TGCAGCGTTGAGGGGGAACGACGTACCCAGAACACTGAAGCTTTCTTT. Encoded protein: CSVEGERRTQNTEAFF.

This rearrangement joins TRBV19 to TRBJ1-1; no clear D gene. Trimming cost V 9 bases and J 5 bases, with 16 bases left between them. Germline V gene sequence: CDR1 LNHDA, CDR2 SQIVND (reference sequence). This CDR3 region has 13 residues. CDR3 protein: CASEGLMRTEAFF. Here the CDR3 DNA reads TGTGCCAGCGAGGGTCTCATGAGGACTGAAGCTTTCTTT.

The gene calls are TRBV27 and TRBJ2-2; 10 nucleotides line up with TRBD2. Germline assignment: CDR1 MNHEY and CDR2 SMNVEV (reference sequence). The CDR3 extends over 17 amino acids. V was pared by 4 bases and J by 6 bases, with 11 bases of the junction left unmatched. In DNA, the CDR3 is TGTGCCAGCAGTTCCCTAAAGCGGGAGGGCCCCCCCGGGGAGCTGTTTTTT. It specifies CASSSLKREGPPGELFF.

The genes are TRBV2 and TRBJ1-5; D is uncertain. Germline CDR1 reads SNHLY; CDR2 reads FYNNEI. The V end was cut by 6 bases, the J end by 3 bases, with 15 bases between. The CDR3 sequence is 15 residues long. The CDR3 loop is CASSRSVGINQPQHF. The CDR3 coding sequence is TGTGCCAGCAGCAGGAGCGTAGGGATCAATCAGCCCCAGCATTTT.

This clonotype appeared a few times. The chain employs TRBV3-1 and TRBJ1-2; D is unclear. Deletions cut 1 base from V and 7 bases from J, with 4 bases between. This CDR3 has 11 residues. CDR1 is LGHDT and CDR2 is YNNKEL in the germline V gene (reference sequence). In nucleotides, the CDR3 is TGTGCCAGCAGCCAAGGCCCTGGCTACACCTTC. Protein: CASSQGPGYTF. Variable domain in full (rest from reference TRBV3-1 and TRBJ1-2): DTAVSQTPKYLVTQMGNDKSIKCEQNLGHDTMYWYKQDSKKFLKIMFSYNNKELIINETVPNRFSPKSPDKAHLNLHINSLELGDSAVYFCASSQGPGYTFGSGTRLTVV.